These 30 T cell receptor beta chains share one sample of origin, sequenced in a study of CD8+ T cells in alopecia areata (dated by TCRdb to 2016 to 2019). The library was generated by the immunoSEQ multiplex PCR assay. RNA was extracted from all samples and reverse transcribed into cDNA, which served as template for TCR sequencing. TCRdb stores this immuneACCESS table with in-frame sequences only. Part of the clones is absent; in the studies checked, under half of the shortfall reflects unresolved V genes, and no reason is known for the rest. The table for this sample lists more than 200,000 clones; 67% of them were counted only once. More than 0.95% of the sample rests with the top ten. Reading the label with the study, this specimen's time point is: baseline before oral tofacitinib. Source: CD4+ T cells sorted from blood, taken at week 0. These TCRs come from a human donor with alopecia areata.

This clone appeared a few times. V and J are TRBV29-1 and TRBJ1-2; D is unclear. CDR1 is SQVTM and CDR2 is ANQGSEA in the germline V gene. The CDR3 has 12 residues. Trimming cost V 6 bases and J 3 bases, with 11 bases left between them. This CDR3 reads CSVRHSDYGYTF. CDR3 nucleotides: TGCAGCGTCCGGCATTCGGACTATGGCTACACCTTC.

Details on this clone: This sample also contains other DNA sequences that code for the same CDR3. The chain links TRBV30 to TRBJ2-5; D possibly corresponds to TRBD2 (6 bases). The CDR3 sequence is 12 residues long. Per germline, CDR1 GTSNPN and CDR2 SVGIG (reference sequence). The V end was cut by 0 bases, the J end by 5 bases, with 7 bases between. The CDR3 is CAWSVRGETQYF. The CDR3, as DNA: TGTGCCTGGAGTGTGCGGGGCGAGACCCAGTACTTC.

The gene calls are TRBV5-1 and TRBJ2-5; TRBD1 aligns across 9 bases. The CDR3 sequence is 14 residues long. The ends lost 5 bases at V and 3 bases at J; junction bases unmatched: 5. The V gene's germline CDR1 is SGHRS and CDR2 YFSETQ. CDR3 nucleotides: TGCGCCAGCAGAAGACAGGGGGGTGAAGAGACCCAGTACTTC. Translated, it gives CASRRQGGEETQYF.

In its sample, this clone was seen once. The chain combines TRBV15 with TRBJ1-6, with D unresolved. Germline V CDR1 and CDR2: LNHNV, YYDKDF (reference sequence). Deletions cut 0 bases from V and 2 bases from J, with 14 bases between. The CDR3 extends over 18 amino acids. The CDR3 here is CATSREPNMGAYNSPLHF. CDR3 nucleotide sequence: TGTGCCACCAGCAGAGAGCCGAACATGGGAGCCTATAATTCACCCCTCCACTTT.

CDR3 amino acids: CASSQLGRDTEAFF. CDR3 coding DNA: TGTGCCAGCAGCCAATTAGGGCGGGACACTGAAGCTTTCTTT. This chain uses TRBV16 with TRBJ1-1, with unresolved D. Trimming shortened V by 1 base and J by 3 bases, and 9 bases separated the two germline ends. There are 14 residues in the CDR3. The V gene's germline CDR1 is KGHSY and CDR2 FQNENV.

Here the CDR3 reads CASSYLRTAFNYGYTF. The DNA of the CDR3 is TGTGCCAGCAGTTACCTCCGGACAGCCTTTAACTATGGCTACACCTTC. The J gene is TRBJ1-2, the V gene TRBV6-5, with D possibly matching TRBD1 (6 bases). The germline V gene has CDR1 MNHEY and CDR2 SVGAGI. The V end was cut by 2 bases, the J end by 1 base, with 14 bases between. The CDR3 loop spans 16 amino acids.

CDR3 region: CASRGNYQETQYF. Here the CDR3 DNA reads TGTGCCAGCAGAGGAAATTACCAAGAGACCCAGTACTTC. The gene calls are TRBV2 and TRBJ2-5; D is ambiguous. The CDR3 covers 13 residues. Per germline, CDR1 SNHLY and CDR2 FYNNEI. Trimming shortened V by 6 bases and J by 0 bases, and 8 bases separated the two germline ends.

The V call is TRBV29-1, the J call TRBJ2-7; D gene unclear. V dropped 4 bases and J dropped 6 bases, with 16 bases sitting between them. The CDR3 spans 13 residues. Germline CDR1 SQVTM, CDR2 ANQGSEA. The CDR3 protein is CSVGVMAKGEQYF. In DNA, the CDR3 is TGCAGCGTTGGGGTCATGGCTAAAGGCGAGCAGTACTTC.

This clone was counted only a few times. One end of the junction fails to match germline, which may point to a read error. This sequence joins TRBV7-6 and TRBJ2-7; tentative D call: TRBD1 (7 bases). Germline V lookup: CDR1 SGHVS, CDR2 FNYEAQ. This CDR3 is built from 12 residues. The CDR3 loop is CASSVLAGTEVF. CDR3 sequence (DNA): TGTGCCAGCAGCGTACTCGCGGGGACAGAAGTGTTC.

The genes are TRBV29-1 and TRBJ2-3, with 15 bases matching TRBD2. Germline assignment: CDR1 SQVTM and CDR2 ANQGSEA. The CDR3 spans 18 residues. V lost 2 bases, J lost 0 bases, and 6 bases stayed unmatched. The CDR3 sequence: CSVERGTSGGSSTDTQYF. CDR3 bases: TGCAGCGTTGAAAGAGGGACTAGCGGGGGGTCTAGCACAGATACGCAGTATTTT.

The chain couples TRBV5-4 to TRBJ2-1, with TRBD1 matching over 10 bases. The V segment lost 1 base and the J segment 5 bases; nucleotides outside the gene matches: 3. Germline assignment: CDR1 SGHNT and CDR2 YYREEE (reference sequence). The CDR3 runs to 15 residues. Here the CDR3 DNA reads TGTGCCAGCAGCTTGACGGGACAGGGGAACAATGAGCAGTTCTTC. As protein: CASSLTGQGNNEQFF.

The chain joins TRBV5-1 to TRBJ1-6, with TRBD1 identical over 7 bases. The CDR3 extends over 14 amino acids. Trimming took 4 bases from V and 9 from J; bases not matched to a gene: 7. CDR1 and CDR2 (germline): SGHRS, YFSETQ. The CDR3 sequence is CASSVRQGSSPLHF. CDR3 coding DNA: TGCGCCAGCAGCGTACGACAGGGCAGTTCACCCCTCCACTTT.

The DNA of the CDR3 is TGCAGCGTTGATTCGGCCTCTGGGGCCAACGTCCTGACTTTC. Protein product: CSVDSASGANVLTF. The chain couples TRBV29-1 to TRBJ2-6; D gene uncertain. Germline assignment: CDR1 SQVTM and CDR2 ANQGSEA. V was trimmed by 3 bases and J by 0 bases, leaving 6 bases between them. CDR3 length: 14 amino acids.

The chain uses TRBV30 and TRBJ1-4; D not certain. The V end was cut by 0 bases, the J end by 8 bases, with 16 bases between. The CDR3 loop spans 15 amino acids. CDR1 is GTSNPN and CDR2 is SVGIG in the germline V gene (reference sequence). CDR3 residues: CAWSVGHGGREKLFF. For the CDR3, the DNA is TGTGCCTGGAGTGTAGGGCACGGAGGTCGGGAAAAACTGTTTTTT.

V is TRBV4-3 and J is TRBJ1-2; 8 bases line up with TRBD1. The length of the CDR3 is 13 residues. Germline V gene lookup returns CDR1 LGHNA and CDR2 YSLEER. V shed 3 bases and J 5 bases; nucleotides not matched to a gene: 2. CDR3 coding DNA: TGCGCCAGCAGCCACGGACAGGGTTATGGCTACACCTTC. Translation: CASSHGQGYGYTF.

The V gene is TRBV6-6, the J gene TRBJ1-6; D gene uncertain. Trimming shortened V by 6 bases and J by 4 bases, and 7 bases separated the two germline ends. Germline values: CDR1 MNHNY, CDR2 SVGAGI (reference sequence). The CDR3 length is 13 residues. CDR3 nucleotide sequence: TGTGCCAGCAGGGGCCAGTATAATTCACCCCTCCACTTT. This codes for CASRGQYNSPLHF.

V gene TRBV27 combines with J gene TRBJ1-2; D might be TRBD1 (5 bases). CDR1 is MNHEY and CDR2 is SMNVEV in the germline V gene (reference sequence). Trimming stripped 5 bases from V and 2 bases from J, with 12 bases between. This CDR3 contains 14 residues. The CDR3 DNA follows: TGTGCCAGCAGTCCATACACAGGAAACTATGGCTACACCTTC. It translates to CASSPYTGNYGYTF.

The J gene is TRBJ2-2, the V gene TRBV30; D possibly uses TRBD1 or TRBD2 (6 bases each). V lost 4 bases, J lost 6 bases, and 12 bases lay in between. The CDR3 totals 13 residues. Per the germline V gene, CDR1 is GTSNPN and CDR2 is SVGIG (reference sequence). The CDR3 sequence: CAWNGRGPGELFF. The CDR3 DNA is TGTGCCTGGAATGGTCGGGGGCCCGGGGAGCTGTTTTTT. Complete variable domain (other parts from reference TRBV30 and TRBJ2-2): SQTIHQWPATLVQPVGSPLSLECTVEGTSNPNLYWYRQAAGRGLQLLFYSVGIGQISSEVPQNLSASRPQDRQFILSSKKLLLSDSGFYLCAWNGRGPGELFFGEGSRLTVL.

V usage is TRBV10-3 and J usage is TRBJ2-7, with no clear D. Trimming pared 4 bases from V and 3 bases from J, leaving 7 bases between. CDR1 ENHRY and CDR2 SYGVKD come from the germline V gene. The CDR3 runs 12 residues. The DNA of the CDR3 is TGTGCCATCAGTGTACAGAACTACGAGCAGTACTTC. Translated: CAISVQNYEQYF.

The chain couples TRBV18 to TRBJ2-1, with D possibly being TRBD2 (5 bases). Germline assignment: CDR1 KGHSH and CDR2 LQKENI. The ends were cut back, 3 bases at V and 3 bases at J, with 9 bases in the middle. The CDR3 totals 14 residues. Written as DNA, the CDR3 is TGTGCCAGCTCACCGGAACTAGACTACAATGAGCAGTTCTTC. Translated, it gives CASSPELDYNEQFF. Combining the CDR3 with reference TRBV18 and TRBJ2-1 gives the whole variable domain NAGVMQNPRHLVRRRGQEARLRCSPMKGHSHVYWYRQLPEEGLKFMVYLQKENIIDESGMPKERFSAEFPKEGPSILRIQQVVRGDSAAYFCASSPELDYNEQFFGPGTRLTVL.

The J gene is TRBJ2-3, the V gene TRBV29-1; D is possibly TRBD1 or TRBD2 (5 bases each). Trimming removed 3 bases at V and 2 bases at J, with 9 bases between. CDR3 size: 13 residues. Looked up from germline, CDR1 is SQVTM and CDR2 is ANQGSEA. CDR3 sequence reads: CSVEGRATDTQYF. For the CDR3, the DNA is TGCAGCGTTGAGGGGCGGGCCACAGATACGCAGTATTTT.

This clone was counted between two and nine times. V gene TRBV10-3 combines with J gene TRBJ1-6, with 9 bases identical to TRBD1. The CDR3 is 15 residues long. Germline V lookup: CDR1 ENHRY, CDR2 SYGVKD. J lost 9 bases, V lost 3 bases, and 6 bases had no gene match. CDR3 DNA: TGTGCCATCAGTGATATAGGACAGGGGCCTTCACCCCTCCACTTT. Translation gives CAISDIGQGPSPLHF.

For the CDR3, the DNA is TGTGCCAGCAGCTTGGCCGGAGCCAAAAACATTCAGTACTTC. Its translation is CASSLAGAKNIQYF. The chain combines TRBV5-6 with TRBJ2-4, with D hard to call. Trimming stripped 0 bases from V and 0 bases from J, with 4 bases between. Germline CDR1 and CDR2: SGHDT and YYEEEE. The CDR3 covers 14 residues.

CDR3 sequence reads: CASAWGTGYEQFF. The CDR3 DNA reads TGTGCCAGCGCGTGGGGGACAGGGTATGAGCAGTTCTTC. The V call is TRBV7-9, the J call TRBJ2-1; the match to TRBD1 covers 9 bases. The germline V gene has CDR1 SEHNR and CDR2 FQNEAQ (reference sequence). CDR3 length equals 13 residues. V dropped 8 bases and J dropped 8; count of bases not matched to a gene: 7.

CDR3 loop: CAWRRGGDTEAFF. CDR3 bases: TGTGCCTGGAGACGGGGCGGGGACACTGAAGCTTTCTTT. The rearrangement uses TRBV30 and TRBJ1-1; TRBD1 is a possible D gene (5 bases). With 3 bases removed from V and 3 bases from J, the gap between germline ends came to 11 bases. CDR3 length: 13 residues. The germline gives CDR1 GTSNPN, CDR2 SVGIG (reference sequence).

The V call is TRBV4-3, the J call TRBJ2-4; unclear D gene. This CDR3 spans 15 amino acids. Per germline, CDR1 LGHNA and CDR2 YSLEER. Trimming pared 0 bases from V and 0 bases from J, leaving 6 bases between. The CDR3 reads CASSQDVIAKNIQYF. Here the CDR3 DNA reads TGCGCCAGCAGCCAAGACGTTATAGCCAAAAACATTCAGTACTTC.

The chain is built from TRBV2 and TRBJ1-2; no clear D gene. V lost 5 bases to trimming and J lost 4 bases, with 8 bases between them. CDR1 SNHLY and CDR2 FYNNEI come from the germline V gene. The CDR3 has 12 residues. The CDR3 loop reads CASSLRVYGYTF. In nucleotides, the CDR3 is TGTGCCAGCAGTCTCCGGGTCTATGGCTACACCTTC.

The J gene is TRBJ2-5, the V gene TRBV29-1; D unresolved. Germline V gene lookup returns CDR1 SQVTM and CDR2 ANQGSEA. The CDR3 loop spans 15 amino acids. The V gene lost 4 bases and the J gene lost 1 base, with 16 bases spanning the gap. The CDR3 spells CSVVPVMGTQETQYF. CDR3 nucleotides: TGCAGCGTTGTCCCTGTAATGGGTACCCAAGAGACCCAGTACTTC.

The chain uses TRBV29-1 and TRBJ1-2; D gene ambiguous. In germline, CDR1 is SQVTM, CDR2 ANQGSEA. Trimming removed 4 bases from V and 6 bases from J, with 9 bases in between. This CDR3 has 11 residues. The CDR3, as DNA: TGCAGCGTTGGGGGAGGTAATGGCTACACCTTC. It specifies CSVGGGNGYTF. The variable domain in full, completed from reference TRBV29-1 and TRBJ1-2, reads SAVISQKPSRDICQRGTSLTIQCQVDSQVTMMFWYRQQPGQSLTLIATANQGSEATYESGFVIDKFPISRPNLTFSTLTVSNMSPEDSSIYLCSVGGGNGYTFGSGTRLTVV.

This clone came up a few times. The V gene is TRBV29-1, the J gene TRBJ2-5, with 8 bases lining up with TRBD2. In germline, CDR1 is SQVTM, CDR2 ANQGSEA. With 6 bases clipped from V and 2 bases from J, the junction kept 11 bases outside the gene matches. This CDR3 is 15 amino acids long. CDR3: CSVRMSQRGQETQYF. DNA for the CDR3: TGCAGCGTACGTATGTCTCAGCGGGGGCAAGAGACCCAGTACTTC.